This TCR beta chain was obtained from a study of T-cell reconstitution after alpha-beta-depleted transplantation in children. Library preparation (for TCRbeta) was performed with unique molecular identifiers. TCRdb passed the PCR reads through MiXCR, listing each CDR3 protein once. Of around 400,000 distinct CDR3 sequences in the sample, 9.5% to 13% were seen once. The CDR3 is made up of 12 amino acids. Germline V lookup: CDR1 SEHNR, CDR2 FQNEAQ (reference sequence). V was shortened by 6 bases and J by 3 bases, with 6 bases between the two germline ends. The chain is built from TRBV7-9 and TRBJ2-1; D might be TRBD1 or TRBD2, each matching 5 bases. The sequencing here drew on PBMCs from the stem cell graft donor, taken from the stem cell graft. The TCR originated in a human donor who donated a stem cell graft to a child with acute myeloid leukemia. The CDR3 bases are TGTGCCAGCAGGGGGGACTACAATGAGCAGTTCTTC. Translation: CASRGDYNEQFF.